The 9 T cell receptor beta chains below all came from one sample that was sequenced in a study of T cells in Graves' hyperthyroidism and ophthalmopathy. What was amplified from RNA transcripts were TCR beta CDR3 regions. The HTBI primer set was used in a first-round RT-PCR of the TCR CDR3. MiXCR, run by TCRdb on the multiplex PCR reads, gives a single entry per CDR3 protein. This repertoire shows under 350,000 distinct CDR3 sequences, roughly an eighth found once; its top ten account for approximately 7.9%. Sequencing was performed on blood. The receptors derive from a woman aged 40-49 years with Graves' hyperthyroidism.

This clonotype was detected ten times or more. The rearrangement uses TRBV30 and TRBJ1-2; D unresolved. Germline CDR1 is GTSNPN and CDR2 is SVGIG (reference sequence). There are 12 residues in the CDR3. V lost 1 base and J lost 5, with 8 bases in between. CDR3 nucleotide sequence: TGTGCCTGGAGTGCGGGATTGTATGGCTACACCTTC. Protein product: CAWSAGLYGYTF.

Ten or more counts support this clonotype. This rearrangement joins TRBV28 to TRBJ1-2, with D uncertain. Per germline, CDR1 MDHEN and CDR2 SYDVKM. The CDR3 sequence is 13 residues long. The V and J ends lost 3 bases and 2 bases respectively, with 7 bases between them. Written as DNA, the CDR3 is TGTGCCAGCAGTTTTGACAACAACTATGGCTACACCTTC. Translation: CASSFDNNYGYTF.

This clonotype has more than one count but fewer than ten. The chain is built from TRBV24-1 and TRBJ2-1; D is possibly TRBD2 (6 bases). Germline V gene sequence: CDR1 KGHDR, CDR2 SFDVKD. The CDR3 loop spans 18 amino acids. The V end lost 3 bases, the J end lost 0 bases, and 17 bases lay between the germline ends. The CDR3 reads CATSDTQKDYLSYNEQFF. The CDR3 DNA is TGTGCCACCAGTGATACCCAGAAGGACTATCTCTCCTACAATGAGCAGTTCTTC.

This clonotype was recorded at least ten times. The rearrangement uses TRBV20-1 and TRBJ1-5; TRBD1 matches at 9 bases. Germline V gene lookup returns CDR1 DFQATT and CDR2 SNEGSKA (reference sequence). This CDR3 spans 12 amino acids. V shed 6 bases and J 7 bases; nucleotides not matched to a gene: 4. In DNA, the CDR3 is TGCAGTGCGGGACAGGGAAGGCAGCCCCAGCATTTT. This sequence encodes CSAGQGRQPQHF.

This clonotype was found many times. The chain is built from TRBV20-1 and TRBJ2-1, with 9 bases fitting TRBD2. The CDR3 has 14 residues. V lost 3 bases to trimming and J lost 12 bases; unmatched junction nucleotides: 12. The germline V gene encodes CDR1 DFQATT and CDR2 SNEGSKA (reference sequence). This CDR3 reads CSASPSPGGGGQFF. CDR3 sequence (DNA): TGCAGTGCTAGTCCCAGCCCAGGCGGGGGGGGGCAGTTCTTC.

V is TRBV5-4 and J is TRBJ2-1; D possibly corresponds to TRBD2 (6 bases). The V gene's germline CDR1 is SGHNT and CDR2 YYREEE (reference sequence). Trimming shortened V by 4 bases and J by 0 bases, and 14 bases separated the two germline ends. This CDR3 is 16 amino acids long. The CDR3 bases are TGTGCCAGCAGCCGAGGGCAGCGGGCCTCCTACAATGAGCAGTTCTTC. It encodes CASSRGQRASYNEQFF.

This clonotype was seen repeatedly, ten times or more. The chain is built from TRBV6-5 and TRBJ1-5; a weak D match, TRBD1 (6 bases). Deletions cut 0 bases from V and 4 bases from J, with 19 bases between. CDR3 length: 18 amino acids. Germline V lookup: CDR1 MNHEY, CDR2 SVGAGI. CDR3: CASSYSGGAGVRNQPQHF. As DNA, the CDR3 is TGTGCCAGCAGTTACTCGGGTGGGGCAGGGGTTCGGAATCAGCCCCAGCATTTT.

In its sample, this clonotype was seen a few times. The chain is built from TRBV12-3 or TRBV12-4 and TRBJ2-1; TRBD1 aligns across 12 bases. This CDR3 spans 15 amino acids. V shed 4 bases, J shed 12 bases, and the junction held 10 bases outside the gene matches. The CDR3 is CASSSPGQGASWQFF. The CDR3 coding sequence is TGTGCCAGCAGTTCACCGGGACAGGGGGCAAGTTGGCAGTTCTTC.

This clonotype appeared many times. The rearrangement uses TRBV12-3 or TRBV12-4 and TRBJ2-1; no firm D call. Trimming removed 1 base at V and 7 bases at J, with 8 bases between. This CDR3 has 13 amino acids. CDR3 in amino acids: CASSLEIFNEQFF. Written as DNA, the CDR3 is TGTGCCAGCAGTTTAGAAATTTTTAATGAGCAGTTCTTC.